The source of this T cell receptor beta chain is a study of CD8+ T cells in alopecia areata. At the level of the study: Graft recipients were roughly 7-10-week-old female C3H/HeJ mice, and donor skin originated from approximately 6-12-month-old C3H/HeJ mice with spontaneous alopecia.

This clone was picked up many times. What it binds is not known. Mouse gene names apply. The CDR3 is cut off 4 residues early in the read; its end comes from the germline J gene. Regarding the study as a whole: Patients shared TCRs less clearly than mice did, possibly owing to HLA. Sequenced scalp T cells also include alphabeta T cells resident in normal skin.

Separation of pooled cutaneous lymph node cells was by sorting with CD4, CD8alpha, NKG2D, NKG2ACE and other markers. The CDR3 has 14 residues. The germline V gene has CDR1 NSHNY and CDR2 SYGAGN. cDNA serving as the sequencing template came from extracted, reverse transcribed RNA. Some clones are missing from TCRdb's copy, which holds only in-frame ones; the method was immunoSEQ multiplex PCR. Recorded here are about 6,000 clones, none singletons. Material: CD8+ T cells sorted from a lymph node. The chain couples TRBV13-1 to TRBJ2-7; TRBD2 agrees at 8 bases. The clonotype was recovered from a C3H/HeJ mouse with alopecia areata. For this mouse line, the MHC haplotype is H2-k. CDR3 sequence: CASSDPWGAYEQYF. The sequenced CDR3 bases are TGTGCCAGCAGTGACCCCTGGGGGGCGTAT.